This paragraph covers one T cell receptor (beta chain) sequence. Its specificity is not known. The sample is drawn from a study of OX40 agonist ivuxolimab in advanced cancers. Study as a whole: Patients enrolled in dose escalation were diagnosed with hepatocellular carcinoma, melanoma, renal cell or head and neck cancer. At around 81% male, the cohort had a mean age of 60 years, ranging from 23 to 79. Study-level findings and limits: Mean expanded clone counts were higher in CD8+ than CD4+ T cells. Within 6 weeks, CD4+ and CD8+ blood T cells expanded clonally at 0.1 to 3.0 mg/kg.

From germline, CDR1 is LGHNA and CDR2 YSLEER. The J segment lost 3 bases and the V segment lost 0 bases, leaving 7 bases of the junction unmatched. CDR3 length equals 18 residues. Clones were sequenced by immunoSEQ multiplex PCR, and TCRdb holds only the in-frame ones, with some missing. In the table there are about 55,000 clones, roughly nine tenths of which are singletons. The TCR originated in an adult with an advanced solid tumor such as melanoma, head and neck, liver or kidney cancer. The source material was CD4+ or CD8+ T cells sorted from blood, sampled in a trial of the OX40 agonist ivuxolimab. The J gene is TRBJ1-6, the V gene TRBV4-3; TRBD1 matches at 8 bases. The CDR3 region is CASSQDPAGGGYNSPLHF. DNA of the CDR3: TGCGCCAGCAGCCAAGATCCGGCAGGGGGCGGCTATAATTCACCCCTCCACTTT.